This entry features one T cell receptor (beta chain) sequence. V gave up 4 bases and J gave up 0 bases, with 16 bases separating them. CDR3 length: 16 residues. Germline-derived CDR1 and CDR2 are SGHAT and FQNNGV. This record comes from a study of blood T cell repertoires in COVID-19. The overall study: Sites in the United States, Italy and Spain provided acute and convalescent COVID-19 samples. Sample material is recorded as cDNA or gDNA derived from T cells, B-cell-depleted T cells, or PBMCs.

Authors' methods: Estimates of nucleated cell counts were drawn from the amplification of reference gene primers. Sequencing used immunoSEQ multiplex PCR; TCRdb keeps in-frame clones, though not all of them. Clonal size and the V and J genes are those of that table, whereas D and trimming came from the DNA. The table shows 200,000 to 300,000 clones, with about 86% occurring only once. The chain combines TRBV11-2 with TRBJ2-7, with a tentative D call TRBD1 (6 bases). This clonotype originated in a woman in her twenties or thirties who had recovered from COVID-19. Material for sequencing was peripheral blood. The CDR3 nucleotides read TGTGCCAGCAGCTCGGCCACTCGGGACAACTCCTACGAGCAGTACTTC. Translation gives CASSSATRDNSYEQYF.